The present T cell receptor beta chain was sequenced within a study of blood T cell repertoires in COVID-19. Produced via immunoSEQ multiplex PCR; TCRdb's table is partial and in-frame only. Of about 470,000 clones detected, around 87% appear once; the ten largest clones hold 0.7%. The CDR3 runs 14 residues. Trimming left V 8 bases short and J 3 bases short, with 14 bases between. CDR1 MNHEY and CDR2 SVGAGI come from the germline V gene. Specimen: PBMCs or T cells enriched from blood (not recorded which). The clonotype comes from a woman younger than 35 who had recovered from COVID-19. The V gene is TRBV6-5, the J gene TRBJ1-3, with unresolved D. CDR3 DNA sequence: TGTGCCAGCCAATTATCTGACATTGGAAACACCATATATTTT. It yields the protein CASQLSDIGNTIYF.